Sequencing of this T cell receptor beta chain was carried out in a study of cytomegalovirus exposure and HLA in healthy donors. The count of this clone is one. PCR employed 60 Vbeta and 13 Jbeta primers. Assay used: immunoSEQ multiplex PCR; TCRdb lists only in-frame clones, some missing. The sample lists under 200,000 clones; about 75% were seen once. CDR3 length: 13 residues. Trimming removed 4 bases from V and 3 bases from J, with 9 bases in between. Germline V lookup: CDR1 SGHTA, CDR2 FQGNSA. The chain is built from TRBV7-2 and TRBJ1-1, with D unresolved. Sample: PBMCs. The receptor's source is a male donor in good health and CMV-seronegative. CDR3 nucleotide sequence: TGTGCCAGCAGCTCTCGGAGGGACACTGAAGCTTTCTTT. It specifies CASSSRRDTEAFF.